What follows are 13 T cell receptor beta chains derived from one specimen sequenced in a study of cytomegalovirus exposure and HLA in healthy donors. The PCR employed 60 Vbeta primers together with 13 Jbeta primers. Here immunoSEQ multiplex PCR was the method, and the copy in TCRdb shows in-frame clones only, minus some. The data contain roughly 120,000 clones, more than 70% of them singletons. Sequenced input: PBMCs. Every receptor here comes from a woman aged 60 to 75 in good health and CMV-seropositive.

This sequence joins TRBV18 and TRBJ2-1; possibly TRBD1 for D (5 bases). Germline CDR1 reads KGHSH; CDR2 reads LQKENI. With 5 bases removed from V and 1 base from J, the gap between germline ends came to 12 bases. This CDR3 has 15 amino acids. CDR3 sequence: CASSFDRYSYNEQFF. CDR3 sequence (DNA): TGTGCCAGCTCATTCGACAGATATTCCTACAATGAGCAGTTCTTC.

The rearrangement joins TRBV7-6 to TRBJ2-7; perhaps TRBD2 as D (5 bases). This CDR3 has 14 amino acids. With 3 bases removed from V and 3 bases from J, the gap between germline ends came to 12 bases. Germline V gives CDR1 SGHVS, CDR2 FNYEAQ. CDR3 bases: TGTGCCAGCAGCTTGGACGGGATCCGCTACGAGCAGTACTTC. It codes for CASSLDGIRYEQYF.

The J gene is TRBJ1-5, the V gene TRBV19, with 9 bases identical to TRBD1. This CDR3 comprises 14 residues. Germline V gene data show CDR1 as LNHDA and CDR2 as SQIVND (reference sequence). Losses at the gene ends were 7 bases for V and 7 bases for J; bases not matched to a gene: 8. The CDR3: CASTVTGGGQPQHF. The CDR3 nucleotides are TGTGCCAGTACCGTTACAGGGGGCGGGCAGCCCCAGCATTTT.

The chain combines TRBV5-4 with TRBJ2-7, with D possibly TRBD2 on 5 matching bases. V shed 4 bases and J shed 6 bases, with 17 bases lying between them. The CDR3 runs 14 residues. Germline V gene sequence: CDR1 SGHNT, CDR2 YYREEE (reference sequence). CDR3 in amino acids: CASSQTTHRGEQYF. The CDR3 region has the DNA TGTGCCAGCAGCCAGACTACCCACCGGGGCGAGCAGTACTTC.

The chain employs TRBV19 and TRBJ1-2; TRBD1 matches 9 bases. The germline V gene has CDR1 LNHDA and CDR2 SQIVND (reference sequence). The CDR3 runs to 19 residues. Trimming at V came to 2 bases and at J to 5 bases, leaving 18 bases not matched to a gene. The CDR3 DNA is TGTGCCAGTAGTATACTTTGGGACAGGGAACTTCGACCCTCGTATGGCTACACCTTC. This gives the protein CASSILWDRELRPSYGYTF.

V and J are TRBV29-1 and TRBJ1-2; possible D gene TRBD1, 6 bases. The V gene lost 7 bases and the J gene lost 4 bases, with 16 bases spanning the gap. Looked up from germline, CDR1 is SQVTM and CDR2 is ANQGSEA. The CDR3 covers 13 residues. CDR3 in DNA: TGCAGCGCCCTGGAGAAGACAGGCTATGGCTACACCTTC. This gives the protein CSALEKTGYGYTF.

The chain uses TRBV2 and TRBJ2-2; 8 positions agree with TRBD1. Germline V lookup: CDR1 SNHLY, CDR2 FYNNEI. The trim removed 6 bases at V and 1 base at J, leaving 1 base unmatched. The length of the CDR3 is 14 residues. DNA for the CDR3: TGTGCCAGCAGGGGGACAGGGAACACCGGGGAGCTGTTTTTT. It yields the protein CASRGTGNTGELFF.

This clone was seen just once. The chain joins TRBV6-4 to TRBJ2-7, with D maybe TRBD2 (5 bases). The CDR3 extends over 15 amino acids. The germline V and J ends were trimmed by 2 bases and 3 bases, with 14 bases remaining between them. Germline CDR1 is MRHNA and CDR2 is SNTAGT. Here the CDR3 DNA reads TGTGCCAGCAGTGACCACTTTTACGGGGTCTACGAGCAGTACTTC. It specifies CASSDHFYGVYEQYF.

The chain is built from TRBV9 and TRBJ2-1; 9 nucleotides line up with TRBD2. Germline V gene data show CDR1 as SGDLS and CDR2 as YYNGEE. With 1 base clipped from V and 7 bases from J, the junction kept 6 bases outside the gene matches. This CDR3 comprises 15 residues. The CDR3 spells CASSVTSGHHNEQFF. CDR3 coding DNA: TGTGCCAGCAGCGTAACTAGCGGGCACCATAATGAGCAGTTCTTC.

V and J are TRBV18 and TRBJ1-4; D perhaps matches TRBD1 (5 bases). Germline CDR1 reads KGHSH; CDR2 reads LQKENI. V shed 1 base and J shed 7 bases, with 22 bases lying between them. This CDR3 contains 18 residues. CDR3 sequence: CASSPLPGVGARSEKLFF. Written as DNA, the CDR3 is TGTGCCAGCTCACCACTCCCAGGTGTAGGGGCGCGGAGTGAAAAACTGTTTTTT.

In DNA, the CDR3 is TGTGCCAGTAGACAGACAGGGGTTAATGAAAAACTGTTTTTT. Residues: CASRQTGVNEKLFF. The rearrangement joins TRBV19 to TRBJ1-4, with TRBD1 identical over 8 bases. CDR3 length: 14 residues. Trimming took 6 bases from V and 4 from J; bases not matched to a gene: 4. The germline V gene encodes CDR1 LNHDA and CDR2 SQIVND (reference sequence).

The chain links TRBV18 to TRBJ2-7; 9 bases match TRBD1. The J segment lost 3 bases and the V segment lost 3 bases, leaving 6 bases of the junction unmatched. This CDR3 contains 15 residues. CDR1 and CDR2 from the germline V gene are KGHSH and LQKENI. The CDR3 here is CASSPPGTGHYEQYF. CDR3 in DNA: TGTGCCAGCTCACCCCCCGGGACAGGGCACTACGAGCAGTACTTC.

V is TRBV30 and J is TRBJ1-2; D might be TRBD1 (5 bases). The CDR3 loop spans 13 amino acids. From germline, CDR1 is GTSNPN and CDR2 SVGIG (reference sequence). CDR3 in DNA: TGTGGGACGGGGGGGGTACGAAACTATGGCTACACCTTC. Its translation: CGTGGVRNYGYTF. The full variable domain, its missing parts supplied by reference TRBV30 and TRBJ1-2, is SQTIHQWPATLVQPVGSPLSLECTVEGTSNPNLYWYRQAAGRGLQLLFYSVGIGQISSEVPQNLSASRPQDRQFILSSKKLLLSDSGFYLCGTGGVRNYGYTFGSGTRLTVV.